This T cell receptor beta chain was obtained from a study of shared clonotypes between healthy human individuals. To note about this clone: Its antigen is unknown.

Study-wide points: Genetic and exposure-history diversity was limited by the small donor number. Sorted-subset sequencing was shown by rarefaction to be incomplete despite large depth. Relative to clonotypes present in all four donors, those not shared had lower generation probabilities. Among donors, the sharing of clonotypes was expected to be influenced by sequencing depth.

Generated by immunoSEQ multiplex PCR, the TCRdb table keeps only in-frame clones and is missing some. The sample records about a million clones, 70% to 80% being singletons. The CDR3 runs to 14 residues. Losses at the gene ends were 4 bases for V and 5 bases for J; bases not matched to a gene: 6. Germline V CDR1 and CDR2: SGHRS, YFSETQ. This sequence joins TRBV5-1 and TRBJ2-5; TRBD2 agrees at 9 bases. Sequenced material: memory CD4+ T cells sorted from blood. Subset of the sample: CD45RA-negative fraction. The clonotype comes from a young man in good health. The CDR3 nucleotides read TGCGCCAGCAGCACCTTAGCGGGAGTTGAGACCCAGTACTTC. Protein: CASSTLAGVETQYF.